A selection of T cell receptor beta chains follows, all from one sample in a study of CD8 T cells in Susac syndrome. Each CDR3 protein gets one entry after TCRdb re-called the immunoSEQ multiplex PCR reads with MiXCR. The sample consists of 100,000 to 150,000 distinct CDR3 sequences, just over 90% of them appearing once. Sequenced sample: CD8+ T cells from PBMCs. These receptors originate from a human donor with multiple sclerosis. Each CDR3 is given with its conserved first and last residue. D genes are given only for firm matches. Not every row has a clone size; where given, it reads once, few, many or a size class.

J gene,D gene,V gene,clone size,CDR3 protein,CDR3 DNA
TRBJ2-1,TRBD2,TRBV20-1,.,CSANPTSVAEQFF,TGCAGTGCGAACCCTACTAGCGTAGCTGAGCAGTTCTTC
TRBJ1-1,.,TRBV7-6,.,CASSPSRGTEAFF,TGTGCCAGCAGCCCCAGCCGTGGGACTGAAGCTTTCTTT
TRBJ1-3,.,TRBV20-1,.,CSARVPGSGNTIYF,TGCAGTGCTAGAGTACCAGGGTCTGGAAACACCATATATTTT
TRBJ2-1,.,TRBV30,.,CAWREHEQFF,TGTGCCTGGAGGGAGCACGAGCAGTTCTTC
TRBJ2-2,.,TRBV29-1,.,CSVEEEGLGPSGELFF,TGCAGCGTTGAAGAGGAAGGTTTGGGGCCGTCCGGGGAGCTGTTTTTT
TRBJ2-5,TRBD1,TRBV12-3/TRBV12-4,.,CASSLADRGWETQYF,TGTGCCAGCAGTTTAGCCGACAGGGGGTGGGAGACCCAGTACTTC
TRBJ2-6,TRBD2,TRBV20-1,.,CSARDFGTSGSGANVLTF,TGCAGTGCTAGAGATTTCGGGACTAGCGGGTCTGGGGCCAACGTCCTGACTTTC
TRBJ1-1,.,TRBV6-4,.,CASSVRVVTEAFF,TGTGCCAGCAGTGTAAGGGTCGTCACTGAAGCTTTCTTT
TRBJ2-5,TRBD2,TRBV27,.,CAIGTSLQETQYF,TGTGCCATTGGGACTAGCCTACAAGAGACCCAGTACTTC
TRBJ2-5,.,TRBV12-3/TRBV12-4,.,CASRGEQETQYF,TGTGCCTCCAGGGGGGAGCAAGAGACCCAGTACTTC
TRBJ2-1,TRBD1,TRBV7-3,.,CASGGTGGAYNEQFF,TGTGCCAGCGGGGGCACAGGGGGCGCCTACAATGAGCAGTTCTTC
TRBJ2-1,.,TRBV9,.,CASSVEYNEQFF,TGTGCCAGCAGCGTAGAGTACAATGAGCAGTTCTTC
TRBJ1-2,.,TRBV28,.,CASSLPTGRYGYTF,TGTGCCAGCAGTTTACCGACAGGCCGATATGGCTACACCTTC
TRBJ2-3,TRBD2,TRBV20-1,.,CSARNSGGHTDTQYF,TGCAGTGCTAGAAATAGCGGGGGCCACACAGATACGCAGTATTTT
TRBJ1-2,.,TRBV6-5,.,CASSYSIRAGYTF,TGTGCCAGCAGTTACTCGATCAGGGCTGGCTACACCTTC
TRBJ1-2,.,TRBV14,.,CASSQGGDYGYTF,TGTGCCAGCAGCCAAGGGGGCGACTATGGCTACACCTTC
TRBJ1-1,TRBD1,TRBV9,.,CASSVERTGTEAFF,TGTGCCAGCAGCGTAGAAAGGACAGGGACTGAAGCTTTCTTT
TRBJ2-1,TRBD2,TRBV11-2,.,CASSWGGSGEQFF,TGTGCCAGCAGCTGGGGGGGGAGTGGGGAGCAGTTCTTC
TRBJ1-6,.,TRBV25-1,.,CASSEPADRGSPLHF,TGTGCCAGCAGTGAACCTGCGGACAGAGGTTCACCCCTCCACTTT
TRBJ2-5,.,TRBV9,.,CASSVAAGLETQYF,TGTGCCAGCAGCGTAGCGGCGGGGTTGGAGACCCAGTACTTC
TRBJ2-5,.,TRBV19,.,CASSRGSSETQYF,TGTGCCAGTAGTAGAGGGTCTTCGGAGACCCAGTACTTC
TRBJ2-5,.,TRBV19,.,CASKLTSSGETQYF,TGTGCCAGTAAGCTAACTAGCAGCGGAGAGACCCAGTACTTC
TRBJ1-1,TRBD1,TRBV9,.,CASSPVGTANTEAFF,TGTGCCAGCAGCCCAGTGGGGACAGCGAACACTGAAGCTTTCTTT
TRBJ1-1,.,TRBV6-1,.,CASSPPGPEAFF,TGTGCCAGCAGTCCCCCGGGCCCTGAAGCTTTCTTT
TRBJ2-1,TRBD1,TRBV10-3,.,CAIMGQGVLYRNEQFF,TGTGCCATCATGGGACAGGGGGTCCTATACCGCAATGAGCAGTTCTTC
TRBJ2-1,.,TRBV24-1,.,CATSDQDSARNEQFF,TGTGCCACCAGTGATCAGGACAGTGCCCGCAATGAGCAGTTCTTC
TRBJ2-2,.,TRBV20-1,.,CSASGSRKELFF,TGCAGTGCTAGCGGGAGTCGGAAGGAGCTGTTTTTT
TRBJ2-7,TRBD2,TRBV19,.,CASSMESGASYEQYF,TGTGCCAGTAGTATGGAAAGCGGGGCCTCCTACGAGCAGTACTTC
TRBJ1-1,TRBD1,TRBV7-3,.,CASSLTPTGGFIEAFF,TGTGCCAGCAGCTTAACTCCGACAGGGGGCTTCATTGAAGCTTTCTTT
TRBJ1-6,TRBD1,TRBV12-3/TRBV12-4,.,CASSHRTGWNSPLHF,TGTGCCAGCAGTCATCGGACAGGGTGGAATTCACCCCTCCACTTT
TRBJ1-5,.,TRBV4-1,once,CASSQDRGVNQPQHF,TGCGCCAGCAGCCAAGATAGAGGGGTAAATCAGCCCCAGCATTTT
TRBJ2-2,TRBD2,TRBV7-3,.,CASSSLTSGRASGELFF,TGTGCCAGCAGCTCTCTAACTAGCGGGAGGGCCTCGGGGGAGCTGTTTTTT
TRBJ2-3,.,TRBV12-3/TRBV12-4,few,CASSLEGSTDTQYF,TGTGCCAGCAGTTTAGAGGGCAGCACAGATACGCAGTATTTT
TRBJ2-7,.,TRBV5-5,.,CASSPLWEQYF,TGTGCCAGCAGCCCGCTTTGGGAGCAGTACTTC
TRBJ2-1,TRBD2,TRBV9,.,CASSVGGGAYNEQFF,TGTGCCAGCAGCGTAGGCGGGGGGGCCTACAATGAGCAGTTCTTC
TRBJ2-7,.,TRBV7-9,.,CASSLAGPRNEQYF,TGTGCCAGCAGCTTAGCGGGGCCCAGGAACGAGCAGTACTTC